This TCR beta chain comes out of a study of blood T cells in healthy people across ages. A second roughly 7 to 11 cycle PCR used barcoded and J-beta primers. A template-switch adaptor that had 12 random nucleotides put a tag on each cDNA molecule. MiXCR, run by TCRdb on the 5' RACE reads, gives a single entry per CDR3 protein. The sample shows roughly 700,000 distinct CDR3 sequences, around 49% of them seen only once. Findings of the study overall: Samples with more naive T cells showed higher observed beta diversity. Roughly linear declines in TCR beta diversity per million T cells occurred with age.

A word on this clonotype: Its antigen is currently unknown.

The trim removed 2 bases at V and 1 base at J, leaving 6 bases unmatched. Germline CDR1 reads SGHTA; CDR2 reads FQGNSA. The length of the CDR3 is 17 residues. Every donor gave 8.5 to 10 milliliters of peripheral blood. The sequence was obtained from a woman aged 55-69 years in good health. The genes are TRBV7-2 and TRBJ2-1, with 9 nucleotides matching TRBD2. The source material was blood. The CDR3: CASSLSPSGDSYNEQFF. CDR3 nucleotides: TGTGCCAGCAGCTTATCCCCTAGCGGGGATTCCTACAATGAGCAGTTCTTC.